The 17 T cell receptor beta chains below come from one sample, sequenced in a study of blood T cell repertoires in COVID-19 (dated by TCRdb to the early 2020s). The library was generated by the immunoSEQ multiplex PCR assay. What TCRdb holds here is the immuneACCESS table cut down to in-frame rearrangements. Part of the clones is not present; checked against another copy, under half of the missing clones reflect an unresolved V gene, and the others are unexplained. This sample holds some 120,000 clones; roughly four fifths were observed only once. Less than 11% of the sample rests with the top ten. Sequencing was performed on peripheral blood. Receptors were obtained from a human donor in a cohort sampled during active COVID-19.

This clone was seen only once. CDR3 sequence reads: CASSLLAISHEQFF. The CDR3 DNA reads as TGTGCCAGCAGCTTATTGGCAATTTCCCATGAGCAGTTCTTC. This chain uses TRBV11-3 with TRBJ2-1; D is uncertain. V was cut by 2 bases and J by 8 bases, with 13 bases left in between. CDR1 and CDR2 from the germline V gene are SGHNT and YENEEA. This CDR3 region has 14 residues.

This clone has just one count. This chain uses TRBV7-6 with TRBJ2-7, with TRBD1 identical over 7 bases. The CDR3 contains 14 residues. Germline V gene lookup returns CDR1 SGHVS and CDR2 FNYEAQ. The J segment lost 5 bases and the V segment lost 3 bases, leaving 7 bases of the junction unmatched. CDR3 sequence (DNA): TGTGCCAGCAGCTTGTTTACAGGGGACCACGAGCAGTACTTC. Translating it yields CASSLFTGDHEQYF.

The chain employs TRBV11-3 and TRBJ2-1, with 9 bases identical to TRBD2. CDR3 size: 16 residues. J lost 6 bases, V lost 1 base, and 7 bases had no gene match. The germline gives CDR1 SGHNT, CDR2 YENEEA. CDR3 sequence (DNA): TGTGCCAGCAGCTTAGCGGTTACTAGCGGGCGCAATGAGCAGTTCTTC. This gives the protein CASSLAVTSGRNEQFF.

The chain combines TRBV7-9 with TRBJ1-2, with TRBD1 matching over 10 bases. The CDR3 extends over 15 amino acids. The germline CDR1 and CDR2 sequences are SEHNR and FQNEAQ (reference sequence). Germline trimming cut 6 bases from V and 8 bases from J; bases unmatched to any gene: 12. CDR3 sequence: CASRNTGGTGEGYTF. CDR3 DNA: TGTGCCAGCAGGAATACCGGGGGGACAGGGGAGGGCTACACCTTC.

The J gene is TRBJ1-2, the V gene TRBV9; D ambiguous. Germline V lookup: CDR1 SGDLS, CDR2 YYNGEE. V lost 8 bases and J lost 0, with 14 bases in between. The CDR3 spans 14 residues. For the CDR3, the DNA is TGTGCCAGGACCGACTTACCCGCTAACTATGGCTACACCTTC. Translation: CARTDLPANYGYTF.

The rearrangement links TRBV30 to TRBJ1-6, with TRBD1 identical over 7 bases. V shed 3 bases and J 2 bases; nucleotides not matched to a gene: 7. Looked up from germline, CDR1 is GTSNPN and CDR2 is SVGIG (reference sequence). The CDR3 is 16 residues long. The chain's CDR3 is CAWSNPGQPYNSPLHF. The CDR3 coding sequence is TGTGCCTGGAGCAATCCGGGACAGCCCTATAATTCACCCCTCCACTTT.

The chain joins TRBV4-1 to TRBJ2-5; TRBD2 is a possible D gene (5 bases). The V end lost 6 bases, the J end lost 4 bases, and 9 bases lay between the germline ends. The CDR3 extends over 12 amino acids. Germline lookup yields CDR1 MGHRA and CDR2 YSYEKL. DNA of the CDR3: TGCGCCAGCAGTAGCGTCGCAGAGACCCAGTACTTC. This encodes CASSSVAETQYF.

The chain joins TRBV6-5 to TRBJ2-3; 14 positions agree with TRBD2. V shed 10 bases, J shed 5 bases, and the junction held 8 bases outside the gene matches. In germline, CDR1 is MNHEY, CDR2 SVGAGI. The length of the CDR3 is 15 residues. CDR3 bases: TGTGCCAATTCGGGACTAGCGGGAGCTGGAGATACGCAGTATTTT. It translates to CANSGLAGAGDTQYF.

The chain recombines TRBV11-3 with TRBJ2-7; D unresolved. Trimming cost V 3 bases and J 2 bases, with 8 bases left between them. The CDR3 runs to 13 residues. Germline lookup yields CDR1 SGHNT and CDR2 YENEEA. The CDR3 region has the DNA TGTGCCAGCAGCTTGTACGGTACCTACGAGCAGTACTTC. Translating it yields CASSLYGTYEQYF.

Only one count was recorded for this clone. The chain couples TRBV3-1 (or the pseudogene TRBV3-2) to TRBJ2-5; TRBD1 is a possible D gene (6 bases). V dropped 4 bases and J dropped 0 bases, with 21 bases sitting between them. Germline CDR1 LGHDT, CDR2 YNNKEL (reference sequence). The CDR3 is 18 amino acids. CDR3 DNA sequence: TGTGCCAGCAGCCCGACCTCAGGACAGAGGAATCACCAAGAGACCCAGTACTTC. Protein product: CASSPTSGQRNHQETQYF.

This sequence joins TRBV5-4 and TRBJ1-3; 11 nucleotides match TRBD1. V was clipped by 3 bases and J by 0 bases; unmatched bases: 5. There are 17 residues in the CDR3. The germline gives CDR1 SGHNT, CDR2 YYREEE (reference sequence). The CDR3: CASSYGQGAYSGNTIYF. As DNA, the CDR3 is TGTGCCAGCAGCTACGGACAGGGGGCCTACTCTGGAAACACCATATATTTT.

The V call is TRBV5-5, the J call TRBJ2-2, with TRBD1 matching over 9 bases. In germline, CDR1 is SGHKS, CDR2 YYEKEE (reference sequence). V trimming: 0 bases; J trimming: 6 bases; junction bases outside the gene matches: 3. CDR3 length equals 15 residues. The CDR3 DNA reads as TGTGCCAGCAGCTTGGGGGACAGGGCGGCCGGGGAGCTGTTTTTT. Its translation is CASSLGDRAAGELFF.

This sequence joins TRBV2 and TRBJ2-5; a possible D gene is TRBD2 (7 bases). V gave up 8 bases and J gave up 4 bases, with 17 bases separating them. CDR1 and CDR2 from the germline V gene are SNHLY and FYNNEI. The CDR3 contains 14 residues. CDR3 nucleotide sequence: TGTGCCAGCGAATACCTAGGGGGGGGAGAGACCCAGTACTTC. Translation gives CASEYLGGGETQYF.

V gene TRBV4-1 combines with J gene TRBJ2-2; D possibly corresponds to TRBD1 (5 bases). The CDR3 contains 14 residues. The ends were cut back, 2 bases at V and 6 bases at J, with 10 bases in the middle. Germline V gene lookup returns CDR1 MGHRA and CDR2 YSYEKL. The CDR3 nucleotides are TGCGCCAGCAGCCAACCCAGGGCATCCGGGGAGCTGTTTTTT. Translating gives CASSQPRASGELFF.

This clone was seen a single time. The rearrangement joins TRBV7-9 to TRBJ1-2; a possible D gene is TRBD1 (6 bases). Between the trimmed V and J ends, which lost 1 base and 5 bases, there was a span of 14 bases. Germline lookup yields CDR1 SEHNR and CDR2 FQNEAQ (reference sequence). This CDR3 has 15 amino acids. The DNA of the CDR3 is TGTGCCAGCAGCTTAGGCACAGGGAGAGAGTATGGCTACACCTTC. Its protein product is CASSLGTGREYGYTF.

This clone was recorded a few times. The gene calls are TRBV11-2 and TRBJ2-7, with 11 bases identical to TRBD2. V shed 5 bases, J shed 3 bases, and the junction held 6 bases outside the gene matches. CDR3 size: 15 residues. Per germline, CDR1 SGHAT and CDR2 FQNNGV. As DNA, the CDR3 is TGTGCCAGCAGCCTGACTAGCGGGGAATTCTACGAGCAGTACTTC. This codes for CASSLTSGEFYEQYF.

This clone was picked up a small number of times. This chain uses TRBV30 with TRBJ2-7; TRBD2 matches at 8 bases. The CDR3 consists of 13 residues. Germline V gene sequence: CDR1 GTSNPN, CDR2 SVGIG (reference sequence). V shed 5 bases and J 4 bases; nucleotides not matched to a gene: 7. The CDR3 DNA follows: TGTGCCTGGTCAGCGGGAGTCTCGTACGAGCAGTACTTC. Protein sequence: CAWSAGVSYEQYF.